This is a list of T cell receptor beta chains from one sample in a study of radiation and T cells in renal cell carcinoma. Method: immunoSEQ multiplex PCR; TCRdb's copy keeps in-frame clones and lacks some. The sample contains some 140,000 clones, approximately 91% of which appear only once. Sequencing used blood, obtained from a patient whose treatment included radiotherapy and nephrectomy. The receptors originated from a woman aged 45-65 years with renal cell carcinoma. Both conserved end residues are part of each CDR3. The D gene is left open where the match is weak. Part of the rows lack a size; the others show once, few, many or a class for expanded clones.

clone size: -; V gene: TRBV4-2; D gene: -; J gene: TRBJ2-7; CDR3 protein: CASSQELAGEQYF; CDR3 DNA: TGTGCCAGCAGCCAAGAGCTAGCAGGCGAGCAGTACTTC
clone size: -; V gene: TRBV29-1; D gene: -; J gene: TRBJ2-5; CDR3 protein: CSVRGTVLSVETQYF; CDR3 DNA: TGCAGCGTTCGCGGGACAGTCCTTAGCGTGGAGACCCAGTACTTC
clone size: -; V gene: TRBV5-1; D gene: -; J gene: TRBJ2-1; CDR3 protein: CASSPGPTSYNEQFF; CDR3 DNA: TGCGCCAGCAGCCCTGGCCCCACTTCCTACAATGAGCAGTTCTTC
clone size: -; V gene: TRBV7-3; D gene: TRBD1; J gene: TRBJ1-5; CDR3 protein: CASSLVGDRGNTDSNQPQHF; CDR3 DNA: TGTGCCAGCAGCTTAGTAGGGGACAGGGGGAATACTGATAGCAATCAGCCCCAGCATTTT
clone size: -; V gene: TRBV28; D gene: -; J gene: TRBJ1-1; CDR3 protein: CASGSMNTEAFF; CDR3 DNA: TGTGCCAGCGGTTCTATGAACACTGAAGCTTTCTTT
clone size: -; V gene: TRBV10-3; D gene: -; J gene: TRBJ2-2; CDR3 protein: CAISGGPNTGELFF; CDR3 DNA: TGTGCCATCAGTGGGGGTCCGAACACCGGGGAGCTGTTTTTT
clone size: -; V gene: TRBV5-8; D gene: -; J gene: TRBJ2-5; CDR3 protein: CASSSGAFPGLQETQYF; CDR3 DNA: TGTGCCAGCAGCTCCGGGGCTTTTCCGGGGTTGCAAGAGACCCAGTACTTC
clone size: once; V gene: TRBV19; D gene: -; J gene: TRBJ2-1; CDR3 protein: CASSLLSNEQFF; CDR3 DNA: TGTGCCAGTAGTCTTCTAAGCAATGAGCAGTTCTTC
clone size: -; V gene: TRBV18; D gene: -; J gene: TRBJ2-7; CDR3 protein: CASSPSGLLWQYF; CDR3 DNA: TGTGCCAGCTCACCTAGCGGTTTATTATGGCAGTACTTC
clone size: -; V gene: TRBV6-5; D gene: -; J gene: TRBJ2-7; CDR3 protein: CASTPGNSYEQYF; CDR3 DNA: TGTGCCAGCACTCCGGGGAATTCCTACGAGCAGTACTTC
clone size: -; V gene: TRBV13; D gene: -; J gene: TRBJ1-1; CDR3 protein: CASTNYPGDTEAFF; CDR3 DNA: TGTGCCAGCACTAACTACCCTGGGGACACTGAAGCTTTCTTT
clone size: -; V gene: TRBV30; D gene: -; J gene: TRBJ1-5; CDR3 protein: CAWSNSNQPQHF; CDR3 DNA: TGTGCCTGGAGTAATAGCAATCAGCCCCAGCATTTT
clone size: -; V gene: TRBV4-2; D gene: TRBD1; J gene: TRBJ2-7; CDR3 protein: CASSQAGTGGAGNEQYF; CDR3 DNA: TGTGCCAGCAGCCAAGCCGGGACAGGGGGCGCTGGGAACGAGCAGTACTTC
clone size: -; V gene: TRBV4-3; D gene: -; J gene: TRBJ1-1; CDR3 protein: CASSQETRRGAFF; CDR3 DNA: TGCGCCAGCAGCCAAGAAACTCGGCGCGGAGCTTTCTTT
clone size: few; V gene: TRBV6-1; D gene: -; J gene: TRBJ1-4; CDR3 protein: CASSRYWAPVPKLFF; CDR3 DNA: TGTGCCAGCAGCCGATACTGGGCCCCAGTCCCAAAACTGTTTTTT
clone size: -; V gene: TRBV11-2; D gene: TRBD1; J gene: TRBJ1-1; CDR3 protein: CASRSGTGEETEAFF; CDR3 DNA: TGTGCCAGCAGATCCGGGACAGGGGAGGAGACTGAAGCTTTCTTT
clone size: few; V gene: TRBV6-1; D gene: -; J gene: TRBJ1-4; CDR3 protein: CASSETRDTRDEKLFF; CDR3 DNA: TGTGCCAGCAGTGAAACTCGAGACACCCGCGATGAAAAACTGTTTTTT
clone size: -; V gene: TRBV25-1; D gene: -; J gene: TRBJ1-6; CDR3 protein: CASSEKVHSPLHF; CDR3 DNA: TGTGCCAGCAGTGAAAAGGTCCATTCACCCCTCCACTTT
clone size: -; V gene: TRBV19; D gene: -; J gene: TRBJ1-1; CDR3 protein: CASSTQQDTEAFF; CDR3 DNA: TGTGCCAGTAGTACTCAACAGGACACTGAAGCTTTCTTT
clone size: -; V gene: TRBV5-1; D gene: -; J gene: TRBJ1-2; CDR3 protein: CASSLGTEVSNGYTF; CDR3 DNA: TGCGCCAGCAGCTTGGGCACAGAGGTCTCCAATGGCTACACCTTC
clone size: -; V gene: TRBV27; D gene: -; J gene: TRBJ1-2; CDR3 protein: CASSPGTPHIYGYTF; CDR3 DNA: TGTGCCAGCAGTCCAGGGACACCCCATATCTATGGCTACACCTTC
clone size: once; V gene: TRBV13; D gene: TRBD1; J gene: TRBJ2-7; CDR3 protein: CASSSTDRGYEQYF; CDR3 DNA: TGTGCCAGCAGTTCCACCGACAGGGGTTACGAGCAGTACTTC
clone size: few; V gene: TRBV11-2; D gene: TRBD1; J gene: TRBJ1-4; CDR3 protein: CASSSPTGLREKLFF; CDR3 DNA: TGTGCCAGCAGCTCTCCGACAGGGCTGAGGGAAAAACTGTTTTTT
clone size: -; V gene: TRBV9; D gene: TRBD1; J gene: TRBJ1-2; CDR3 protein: CASSWVTGGGYTF; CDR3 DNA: TGTGCCAGCAGCTGGGTGACAGGGGGTGGCTACACCTTC
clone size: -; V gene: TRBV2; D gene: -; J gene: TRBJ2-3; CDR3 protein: CASSEGGDTQYF; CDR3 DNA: TGTGCCAGCAGTGAGGGGGGAGATACGCAGTATTTT
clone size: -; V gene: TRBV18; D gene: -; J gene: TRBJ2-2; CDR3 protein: CASSAGPGELFF; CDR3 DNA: TGTGCCAGCTCGGCGGGGCCCGGGGAGCTGTTTTTT
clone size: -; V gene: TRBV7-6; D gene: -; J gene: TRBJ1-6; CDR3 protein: CASSLLSGGTTSYNSPLHF; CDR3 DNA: TGTGCCAGCAGCTTACTCTCGGGGGGGACGACGTCCTATAATTCACCCCTCCACTTT
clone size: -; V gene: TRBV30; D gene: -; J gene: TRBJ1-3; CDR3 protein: CAWGRLSGNTIYF; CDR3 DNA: TGTGCCTGGGGACGCCTTTCTGGAAACACCATATATTTT
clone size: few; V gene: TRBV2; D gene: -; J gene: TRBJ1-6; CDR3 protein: CASSYPGEVDNSPLHF; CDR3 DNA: TGTGCCAGCAGTTACCCCGGGGAGGTGGATAATTCACCCCTCCACTTT
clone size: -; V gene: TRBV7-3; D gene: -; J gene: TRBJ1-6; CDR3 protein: CASSLRRGNSPLHF; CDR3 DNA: TGTGCCAGCAGCTTGCGCAGGGGAAATTCACCCCTCCACTTT
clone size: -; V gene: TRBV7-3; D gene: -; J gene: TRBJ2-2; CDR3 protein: CASSPTPTGELFF; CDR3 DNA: TGTGCCAGCAGCCCTACCCCCACCGGGGAGCTGTTTTTT
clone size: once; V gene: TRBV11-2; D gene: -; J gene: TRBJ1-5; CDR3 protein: CATSRTDGNQPQHF; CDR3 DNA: TGTGCCACTTCCCGGACGGACGGCAATCAGCCCCAGCATTTT
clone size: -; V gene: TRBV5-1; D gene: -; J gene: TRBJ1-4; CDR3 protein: CASSKDITEKLFF; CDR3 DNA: TGCGCCAGCAGCAAGGACATTACGGAAAAACTGTTTTTT
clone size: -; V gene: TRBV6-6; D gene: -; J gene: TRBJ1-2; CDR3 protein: CASSYSTGGGNYGYTF; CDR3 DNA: TGTGCCAGCAGTTACTCCACTGGGGGGGGCAACTATGGCTACACCTTC
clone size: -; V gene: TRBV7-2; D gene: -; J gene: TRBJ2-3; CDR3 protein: CASSTHRATGTDTQYF; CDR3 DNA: TGTGCCAGCAGCACCCACCGCGCTACGGGCACAGATACGCAGTATTTT
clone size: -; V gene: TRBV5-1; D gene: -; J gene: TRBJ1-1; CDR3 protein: CASSLDHSLNTEAFF; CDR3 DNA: TGCGCCAGCAGCTTGGATCACAGCTTGAACACTGAAGCTTTCTTT
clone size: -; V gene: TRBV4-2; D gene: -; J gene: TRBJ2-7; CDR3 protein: CASSPGRGSYEQYF; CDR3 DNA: TGTGCCAGCAGCCCCGGACGGGGTTCCTACGAGCAGTACTTC
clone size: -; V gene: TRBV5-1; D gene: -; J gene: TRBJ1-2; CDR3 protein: CASSPSQANYGYTF; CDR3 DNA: TGCGCCAGCAGCCCCAGTCAAGCTAACTATGGCTACACCTTC
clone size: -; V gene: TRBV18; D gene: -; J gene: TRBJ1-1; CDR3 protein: CASSPGQSEAFF; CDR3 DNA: TGTGCCAGCTCCCCTGGACAGAGTGAAGCTTTCTTT
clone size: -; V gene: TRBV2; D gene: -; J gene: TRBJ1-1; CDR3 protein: CARSGMNTEAFF; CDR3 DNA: TGTGCCAGGTCGGGGATGAACACTGAAGCTTTCTTT
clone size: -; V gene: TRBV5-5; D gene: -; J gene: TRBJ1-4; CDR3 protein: CASSLGPSNNEKLFF; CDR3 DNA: TGTGCCAGCAGCTTGGGTCCGAGTAATAATGAAAAACTGTTTTTT
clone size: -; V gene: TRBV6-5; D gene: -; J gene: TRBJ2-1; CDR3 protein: CASTLRWASNEQFF; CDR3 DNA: TGTGCCAGCACCCTACGGTGGGCCAGCAATGAGCAGTTCTTC
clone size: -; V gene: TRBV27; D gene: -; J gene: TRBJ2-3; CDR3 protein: CASAAGLSTDTQYF; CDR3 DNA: TGTGCCAGCGCCGCCGGGCTCAGCACAGATACGCAGTATTTT
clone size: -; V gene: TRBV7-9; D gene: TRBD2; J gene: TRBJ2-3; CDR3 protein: CASSRLAGLVDTQYF; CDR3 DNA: TGTGCCAGCAGCCGTCTAGCGGGGCTTGTAGATACGCAGTATTTT
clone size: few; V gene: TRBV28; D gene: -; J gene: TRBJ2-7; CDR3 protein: CASSFSPGTMGEQYF; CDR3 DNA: TGTGCCAGCAGTTTTTCCCCCGGGACAATGGGAGAGCAGTACTTC
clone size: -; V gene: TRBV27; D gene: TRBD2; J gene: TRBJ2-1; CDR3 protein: CASSLSGLTYNEQFF; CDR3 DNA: TGTGCCAGCAGTTTATCGGGACTAACCTACAATGAGCAGTTCTTC
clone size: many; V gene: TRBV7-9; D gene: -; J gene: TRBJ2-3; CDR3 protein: CASSLVGDTQYF; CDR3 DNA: TGTGCCAGCAGCTTAGTCGGGGATACGCAGTATTTT